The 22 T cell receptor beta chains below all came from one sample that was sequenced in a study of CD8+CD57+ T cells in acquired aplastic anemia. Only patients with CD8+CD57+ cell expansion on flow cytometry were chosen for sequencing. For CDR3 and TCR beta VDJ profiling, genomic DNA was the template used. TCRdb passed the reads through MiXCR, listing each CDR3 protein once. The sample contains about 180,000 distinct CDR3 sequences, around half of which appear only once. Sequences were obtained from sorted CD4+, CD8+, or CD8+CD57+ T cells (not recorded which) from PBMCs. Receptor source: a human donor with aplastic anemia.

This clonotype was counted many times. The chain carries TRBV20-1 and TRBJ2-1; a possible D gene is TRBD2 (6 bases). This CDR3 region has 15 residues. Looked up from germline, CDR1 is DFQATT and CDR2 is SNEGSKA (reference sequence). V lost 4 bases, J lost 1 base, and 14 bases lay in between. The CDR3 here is CSAKPGAGSYNEQFF. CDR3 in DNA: TGCAGTGCTAAGCCGGGCGCGGGATCCTACAATGAGCAGTTCTTC.

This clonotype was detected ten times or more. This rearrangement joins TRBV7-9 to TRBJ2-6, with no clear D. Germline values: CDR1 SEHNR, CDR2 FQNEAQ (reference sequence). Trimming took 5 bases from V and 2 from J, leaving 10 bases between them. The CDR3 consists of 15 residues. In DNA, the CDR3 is TGTGCCAGCAGCCACACAGCCACTGGGGCCAACGTCCTGACTTTC. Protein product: CASSHTATGANVLTF.

CDR3 loop: CASSQFLLAADAYEQYF. The DNA for the CDR3 is TGTGCCAGCAGCCAATTCTTACTAGCGGCAGACGCCTACGAGCAGTACTTC. V is TRBV4-2 and J is TRBJ2-7; 8 nucleotides align to TRBD2. Germline V lookup: CDR1 LGHNA, CDR2 YNFKEQ. The CDR3 covers 17 residues. Trimming at V came to 2 bases and at J to 2 bases, leaving 11 bases not matched to a gene.

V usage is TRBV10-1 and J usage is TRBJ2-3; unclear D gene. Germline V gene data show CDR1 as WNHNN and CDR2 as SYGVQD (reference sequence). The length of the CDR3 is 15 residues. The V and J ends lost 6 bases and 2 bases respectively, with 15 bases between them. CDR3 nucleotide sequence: TGCGCCAGCAGCCGGGCCGGCAGCACCACAGATACGCAGTATTTT. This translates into CASSRAGSTTDTQYF.

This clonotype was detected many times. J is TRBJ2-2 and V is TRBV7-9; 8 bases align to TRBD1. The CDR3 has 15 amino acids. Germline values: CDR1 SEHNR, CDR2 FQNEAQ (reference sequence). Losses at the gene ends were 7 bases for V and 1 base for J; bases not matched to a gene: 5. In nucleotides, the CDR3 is TGTGCCAGCAAGGGAGGACAGGGGAACACCGGGGAGCTGTTTTTT. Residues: CASKGGQGNTGELFF.

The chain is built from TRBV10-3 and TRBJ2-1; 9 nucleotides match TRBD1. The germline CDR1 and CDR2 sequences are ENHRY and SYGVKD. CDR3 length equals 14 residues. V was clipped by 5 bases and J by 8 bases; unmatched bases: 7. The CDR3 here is CAISPRQGGDEQFF. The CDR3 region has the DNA TGTGCCATCAGTCCCCGACAGGGGGGCGATGAGCAGTTCTTC.

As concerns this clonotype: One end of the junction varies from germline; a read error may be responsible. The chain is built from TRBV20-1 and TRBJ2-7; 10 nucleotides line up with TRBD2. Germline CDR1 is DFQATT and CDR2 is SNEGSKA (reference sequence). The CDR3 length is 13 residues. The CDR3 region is CSARRQLAGDKNF. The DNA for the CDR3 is TGCAGTGCTAGACGCCAGCTAGCGGGAGACAAGAACTTC.

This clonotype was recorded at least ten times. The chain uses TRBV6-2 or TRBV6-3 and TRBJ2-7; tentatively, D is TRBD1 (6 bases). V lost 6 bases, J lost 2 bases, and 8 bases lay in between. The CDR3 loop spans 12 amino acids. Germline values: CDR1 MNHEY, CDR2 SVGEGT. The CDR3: CASSQGPYEQYF. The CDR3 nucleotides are TGTGCCAGCAGCCAGGGGCCCTACGAGCAGTACTTC.

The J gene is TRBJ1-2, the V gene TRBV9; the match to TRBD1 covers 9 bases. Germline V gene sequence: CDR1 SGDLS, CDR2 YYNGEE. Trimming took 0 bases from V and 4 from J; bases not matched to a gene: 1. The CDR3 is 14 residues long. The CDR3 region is CASSVEDRGYGYTF. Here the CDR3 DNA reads TGTGCCAGCAGCGTAGAGGACAGGGGCTATGGCTACACCTTC.

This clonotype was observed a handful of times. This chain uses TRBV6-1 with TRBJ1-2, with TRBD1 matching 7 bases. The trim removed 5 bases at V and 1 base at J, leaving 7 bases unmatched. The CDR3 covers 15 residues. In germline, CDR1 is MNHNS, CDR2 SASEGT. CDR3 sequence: CASSLYGTDNYGYTF. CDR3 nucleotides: TGTGCCAGCAGTCTCTACGGGACAGATAACTATGGCTACACCTTC.

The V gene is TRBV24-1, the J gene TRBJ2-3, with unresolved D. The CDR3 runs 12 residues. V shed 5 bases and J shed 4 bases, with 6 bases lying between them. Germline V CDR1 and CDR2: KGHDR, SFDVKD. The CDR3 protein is CATSGDADTQYF. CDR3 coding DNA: TGTGCCACCAGTGGAGACGCAGATACGCAGTATTTT.

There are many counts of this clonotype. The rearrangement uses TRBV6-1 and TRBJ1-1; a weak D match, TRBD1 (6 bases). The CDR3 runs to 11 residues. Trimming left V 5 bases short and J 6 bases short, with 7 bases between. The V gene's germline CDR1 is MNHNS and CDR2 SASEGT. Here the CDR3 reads CASSRQAEAFF. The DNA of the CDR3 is TGTGCCAGCAGTAGACAGGCTGAAGCTTTCTTT.

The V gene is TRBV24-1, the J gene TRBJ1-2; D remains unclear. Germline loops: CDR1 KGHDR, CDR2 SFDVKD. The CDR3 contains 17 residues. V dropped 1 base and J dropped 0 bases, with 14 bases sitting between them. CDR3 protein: CATSDFGERGSNYGYTF. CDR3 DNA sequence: TGTGCCACCAGTGATTTCGGGGAGAGAGGCTCTAACTATGGCTACACCTTC.

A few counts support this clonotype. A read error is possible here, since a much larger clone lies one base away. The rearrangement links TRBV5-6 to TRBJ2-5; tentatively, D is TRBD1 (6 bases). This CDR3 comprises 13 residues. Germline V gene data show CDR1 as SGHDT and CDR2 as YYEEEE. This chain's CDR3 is CASSPRTEETQNF. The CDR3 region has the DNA TGTGCCAGCAGCCCCCGGACAGAAGAGACCCAGAACTTC. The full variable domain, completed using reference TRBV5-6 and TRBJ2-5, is DAGVTQSPTHLIKTRGQQVTLRCSPKSGHDTVSWYQQALGQGPQFIFQYYEEEERQRGNFPDRFSGHQFPNYSSELNVNALLLGDSALYLCASSPRTEETQNFGPGTRLLVL.

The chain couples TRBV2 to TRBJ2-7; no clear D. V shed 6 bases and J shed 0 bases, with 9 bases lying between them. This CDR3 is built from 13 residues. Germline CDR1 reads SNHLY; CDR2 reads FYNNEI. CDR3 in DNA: TGTGCCAGCAGCGATGCAACCTCCTACGAGCAGTACTTC. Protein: CASSDATSYEQYF.

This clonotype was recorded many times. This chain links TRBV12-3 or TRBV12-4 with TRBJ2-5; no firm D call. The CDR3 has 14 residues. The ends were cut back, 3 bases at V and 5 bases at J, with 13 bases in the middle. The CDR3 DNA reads TGTGCCAGCAGTTTGTTAAGGCTTCGGGAGACCCAGTACTTC. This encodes CASSLLRLRETQYF.

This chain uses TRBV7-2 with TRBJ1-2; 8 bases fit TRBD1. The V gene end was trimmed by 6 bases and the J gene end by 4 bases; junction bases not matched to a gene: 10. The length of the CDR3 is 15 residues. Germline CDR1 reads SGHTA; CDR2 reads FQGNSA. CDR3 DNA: TGTGCCAGCAGTCTACCAGGGGGCGAACTCTATGGCTACACCTTC. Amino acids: CASSLPGGELYGYTF.

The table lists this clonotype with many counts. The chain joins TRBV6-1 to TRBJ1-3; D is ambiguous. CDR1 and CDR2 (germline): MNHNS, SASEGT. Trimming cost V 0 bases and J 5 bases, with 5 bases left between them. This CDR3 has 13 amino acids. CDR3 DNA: TGTGCCAGCAGTGAAGCAGGGAGAAACACCATATATTTT. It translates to CASSEAGRNTIYF.

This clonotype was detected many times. The CDR3 reads CASSYGGTAPYEQYF. The CDR3 region has the DNA TGTGCCAGCAGCTACGGGGGGACAGCACCCTACGAGCAGTACTTC. The gene calls are TRBV7-2 and TRBJ2-7; D may correspond to TRBD1 or TRBD2 (7 bases each). CDR1 and CDR2 (germline): SGHTA, FQGNSA. CDR3 length: 15 amino acids. Trimming left V 4 bases short and J 2 bases short, with 15 bases between.

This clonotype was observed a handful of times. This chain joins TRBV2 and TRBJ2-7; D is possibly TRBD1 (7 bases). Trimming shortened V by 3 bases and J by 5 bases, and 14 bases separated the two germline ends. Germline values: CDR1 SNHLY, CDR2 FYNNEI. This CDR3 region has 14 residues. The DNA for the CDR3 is TGTGCCAGCAGTGACGTACAGGGGAGGCACGAGCAGTACTTC. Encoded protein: CASSDVQGRHEQYF.

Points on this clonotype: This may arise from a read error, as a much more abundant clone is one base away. In nucleotides, the CDR3 is TGCGCCAGCAGCCGAGAGGCCGGACCCAATGAGCAGTTCTTC. Translated, it gives CASSREAGPNEQFF. The chain recombines TRBV4-1 with TRBJ2-1, with D hard to call. In germline, CDR1 is MGHRA, CDR2 YSYEKL. The CDR3 totals 14 residues. Trimming left V 4 bases short and J 6 bases short, with 13 bases between.

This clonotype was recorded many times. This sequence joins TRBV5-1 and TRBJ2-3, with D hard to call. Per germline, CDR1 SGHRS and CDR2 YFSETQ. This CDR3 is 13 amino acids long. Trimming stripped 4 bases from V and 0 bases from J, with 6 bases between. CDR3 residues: CASSVTSTDTQYF. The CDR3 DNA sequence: TGCGCCAGCAGCGTAACTAGCACAGATACGCAGTATTTT.